Listed here are 21 T cell receptor beta chains from one sample, sequenced in a study of identical twins. TCRdb analysed the 5' RACE reads with MiXCR anew, one entry per CDR3 protein. The sample consists of under 1 million distinct CDR3 sequences, around an eighth of them appearing once. The same data also went into a second study, on yellow fever vaccine responses in identical twins.

Sequenced material: PBMCs. These receptors all come from a woman aged 18-29 years in good health.

This clonotype was observed at least ten times. J is TRBJ1-1 and V is TRBV9, with 9 bases that match TRBD1. The CDR3 sequence is 17 residues long. The V segment lost 4 bases and the J segment 4 bases; nucleotides outside the gene matches: 14. Germline V gene lookup returns CDR1 SGDLS and CDR2 YYNGEE. CDR3 in amino acids: CASSPSGTGPFSTEAFF. CDR3 DNA sequence: TGTGCCAGCAGCCCGTCCGGGACAGGGCCCTTTAGCACTGAAGCTTTCTTT.

This clonotype was observed a handful of times. The V gene is TRBV4-1, the J gene TRBJ2-7; TRBD1 matches 7 bases. Germline assignment: CDR1 MGHRA and CDR2 YSYEKL. CDR3 length: 15 residues. With 2 bases clipped from V and 2 bases from J, the junction kept 6 bases outside the gene matches. CDR3 in DNA: TGCGCCAGCAGCCAACCGGGACAGAAACCCTACGAGCAGTACTTC. It is translated as CASSQPGQKPYEQYF.

V usage is TRBV7-9 and J usage is TRBJ2-1; D might be TRBD2 (6 bases). Trimming removed 1 base at V and 6 bases at J, with 13 bases between. The germline CDR1 and CDR2 sequences are SEHNR and FQNEAQ (reference sequence). The CDR3 is made up of 15 amino acids. CDR3 in amino acids: CASSLGGGLGNEQFF. CDR3 nucleotide sequence: TGTGCCAGCAGCTTAGGGGGAGGCCTCGGCAATGAGCAGTTCTTC.

The chain employs TRBV20-1 and TRBJ2-2, with 7 bases fitting TRBD1. The germline gives CDR1 DFQATT, CDR2 SNEGSKA (reference sequence). CDR3 length: 14 amino acids. V was clipped by 7 bases and J by 2 bases; unmatched bases: 7. The CDR3 nucleotides are TGCAGTGTGAAGGGACAGTTTAACACCGGGGAGCTGTTTTTT. Encoded protein: CSVKGQFNTGELFF.

The J gene is TRBJ2-1, the V gene TRBV12-3 or TRBV12-4, with D uncertain. CDR3 length: 12 amino acids. The ends were cut back, 4 bases at V and 10 bases at J, with 11 bases in the middle. CDR3 amino acids: CASSSPFGEQFF. CDR3 bases: TGTGCCAGCAGTTCCCCCTTCGGCGAGCAGTTCTTC.

At least ten counts were recorded for this clonotype. The chain has TRBV28 and TRBJ2-1; 8 bases match TRBD2. The CDR3 sequence is 16 residues long. Trimming removed 8 bases from V and 4 bases from J; junction bases left unmatched: 13. Germline lookup yields CDR1 MDHEN and CDR2 SYDVKM. This CDR3 is CASGFSGTRPYNEQFF. Here the CDR3 DNA reads TGTGCCAGCGGGTTCTCCGGGACTAGACCTTACAATGAGCAGTTCTTC. The full variable domain, its missing parts supplied by reference TRBV28 and TRBJ2-1, is DVKVTQSSRYLVKRTGEKVFLECVQDMDHENMFWYRQDPGLGLRLIYFSYDVKMKEKGDIPEGYSVSREKKERFSLILESASTNQTSMYLCASGFSGTRPYNEQFFGPGTRLTVL.

This clonotype was seen ten or more times. V is TRBV12-3 or TRBV12-4 and J is TRBJ1-2; TRBD1 aligns across 9 bases. The ends lost 5 bases at V and 7 bases at J; junction bases unmatched: 11. This CDR3 is built from 15 residues. The CDR3 DNA reads as TGTGCCAGCAGTCCTCCGGGACAGGGTACTCGTGGCTACACCTTC. This codes for CASSPPGQGTRGYTF.

This clonotype has ten or more counts. The V and J genes are TRBV7-9 and TRBJ2-1; D gene uncertain. Between the trimmed V and J ends, which lost 3 bases and 10 bases, there was a span of 7 bases. The germline CDR1 and CDR2 sequences are SEHNR and FQNEAQ (reference sequence). The CDR3 has 11 residues. The DNA of the CDR3 is TGTGCCAGCAGCTTTAAAGACGAGCAGTTCTTC. Amino acid sequence: CASSFKDEQFF.

A few counts support this clonotype. The chain employs TRBV11-2 and TRBJ1-2; the D gene is possibly TRBD1 (6 bases). This CDR3 region has 17 residues. The germline V gene encodes CDR1 SGHAT and CDR2 FQNNGV. Trimming cost V 1 base and J 3 bases, with 18 bases left between them. For the CDR3, the DNA is TGTGCCAGCAGCTTAGCTTACAGGGTCGACGGGGACTATGGCTACACCTTC. Its translation is CASSLAYRVDGDYGYTF.

In this sample, this clonotype turned up a few times. This sequence joins TRBV12-3 or TRBV12-4 and TRBJ2-7, with a weak D call TRBD2 (5 bases). Trimming removed 6 bases at V and 2 bases at J, with 20 bases between. This CDR3 contains 16 residues. The CDR3 nucleotides are TGTGCCAGCAGCTTTCGAGAGACTATAGATCCCTACGAGCAGTACTTC. It is translated as CASSFRETIDPYEQYF.

This clonotype was seen a handful of times. This rearrangement joins TRBV3-1 to TRBJ2-2; 7 bases line up with TRBD2. J was trimmed by 12 bases and V by 4 bases; bases with no gene match: 11. The CDR3 spans 14 residues. Germline V lookup: CDR1 LGHDT, CDR2 YNNKEL (reference sequence). This CDR3 reads CASSPMERGTKLFF. The CDR3, as DNA: TGTGCCAGCAGCCCTATGGAGCGGGGAACCAAGCTGTTTTTT.

The chain combines TRBV10-1 with TRBJ2-3; TRBD1 agrees at 9 bases. The germline gives CDR1 WNHNN, CDR2 SYGVQD (reference sequence). J was trimmed by 9 bases and V by 2 bases; bases with no gene match: 3. The CDR3 runs 13 residues. The CDR3 is CASSETGTGTQYF. In nucleotides, the CDR3 is TGCGCCAGCAGTGAGACCGGGACAGGGACGCAGTATTTT.

This clonotype was seen a few times. This chain links TRBV24-1 with TRBJ1-5, with 8 bases lining up with TRBD1. The V gene's germline CDR1 is KGHDR and CDR2 SFDVKD. The CDR3 runs to 14 residues. V shed 5 bases, J shed 7 bases, and the junction held 6 bases outside the gene matches. DNA for the CDR3: TGTGCCACCAGTGGGAGACAGGGGATCCAGCCCCAGCATTTT. Translation gives CATSGRQGIQPQHF.

The CDR3 here is CASSQFFGNTIYF. The CDR3 coding sequence is TGTGCCAGCAGCCAGTTTTTCGGAAACACCATATATTTT. The rearrangement uses TRBV3-1 and TRBJ1-3; D is uncertain. The length of the CDR3 is 13 residues. Trimming removed 3 bases at V and 4 bases at J, with 7 bases between. CDR1 is LGHDT, CDR2 YNNKEL, per germline (reference sequence).

In its sample, this clonotype was seen a few times. The V gene is TRBV6-5, the J gene TRBJ2-7, with 7 bases matching TRBD2. This CDR3 comprises 14 residues. With 0 bases clipped from V and 5 bases from J, the junction kept 4 bases outside the gene matches. Germline values: CDR1 MNHEY, CDR2 SVGAGI. The CDR3 loop is CASSYSRGGNEQYV. In DNA form, the CDR3 reads TGTGCCAGCAGTTACTCGAGGGGAGGGAACGAGCAGTACGTC.

This clonotype was recorded a few times. The V call is TRBV5-1, the J call TRBJ1-6; D perhaps matches TRBD1 (5 bases). Germline loops: CDR1 SGHRS, CDR2 YFSETQ. V lost 1 base, J lost 7 bases, and 15 bases lay in between. The CDR3 is 16 amino acids. CDR3: CASSLNVGTLNSPLHF. In DNA form, the CDR3 reads TGCGCCAGCAGCTTGAACGTTGGGACCCTCAATTCACCCCTCCACTTT.

V usage is TRBV27 and J usage is TRBJ2-6; D possibly corresponds to TRBD1 (6 bases). The germline V and J ends were trimmed by 4 bases and 0 bases, with 16 bases remaining between them. CDR1 and CDR2 from the germline V gene are MNHEY and SMNVEV (reference sequence). This CDR3 has 18 residues. Here the CDR3 DNA reads TGTGCCAGCAGTTCTGACAGGCTTTCCCCCTCTGGGGCCAACGTCCTGACTTTC. Residues: CASSSDRLSPSGANVLTF.

The chain has TRBV20-1 and TRBJ2-1; 10 positions agree with TRBD2. Per the germline V gene, CDR1 is DFQATT and CDR2 is SNEGSKA (reference sequence). The V segment lost 5 bases and the J segment 6 bases; nucleotides outside the gene matches: 7. This CDR3 region has 14 residues. The CDR3 region is CSAGQAGGPNEQFF. The CDR3 DNA reads TGCAGTGCTGGACAAGCGGGAGGGCCCAATGAGCAGTTCTTC.

V gene TRBV2 combines with J gene TRBJ2-6; 7 bases are a match to TRBD2. J was trimmed by 7 bases and V by 11 bases; bases with no gene match: 5. This CDR3 is built from 12 residues. Germline V gene sequence: CDR1 SNHLY, CDR2 FYNNEI. CDR3 sequence reads: CAGREGANVLTF. The CDR3 DNA is TGTGCCGGAAGGGAGGGTGCCAACGTCCTGACTTTC.

This clonotype was detected once. The rearrangement joins TRBV3-1 to TRBJ2-1, with 10 bases lining up with TRBD2. Germline CDR1 LGHDT, CDR2 YNNKEL (reference sequence). This CDR3 is 16 amino acids long. The V and J ends lost 0 bases and 6 bases, in that order; junction bases with no gene match: 5. CDR3 sequence: CASSQDPSGSFNEQFF. For the CDR3, the DNA is TGTGCCAGCAGCCAAGACCCTAGCGGGAGTTTCAATGAGCAGTTCTTC.

The rearrangement links TRBV5-1 to TRBJ2-3, with 11 bases lining up with TRBD2. The CDR3 sequence is 14 residues long. V was clipped by 5 bases and J by 4 bases; unmatched bases: 3. Germline V lookup: CDR1 SGHRS, CDR2 YFSETQ. CDR3 coding DNA: TGCGCCAGCAGTAGCGGGGGGGCAGCAGATACGCAGTATTTT. Translated: CASSSGGAADTQYF. Variable domain in full (rest from reference TRBV5-1 and TRBJ2-3): KAGVTQTPRYLIKTRGQQVTLSCSPISGHRSVSWYQQTPGQGLQFLFEYFSETQRNKGNFPGRFSGRQFSNSRSEMNVSTLELGDSALYLCASSSGGAADTQYFGPGTRLTVL.